Listed here is a single TCR beta chain. The data are from a study of blood T cell repertoires in COVID-19. Study information: PBMCs, B-cell-depleted T cells, or T cells provided the cDNA or gDNA that made up the material.

Libraries were prepared by immunoSEQ multiplex PCR; TCRdb keeps only in-frame clonotypes and omits some of them. Here the sample spans 120,000 to 150,000 clones, over 75% being singletons. The sample comprised peripheral blood. This receptor was identified in a man aged 55-75 years with active or convalescent COVID-19.

CDR3 sequence: CASSLRQEVYGYTF. Here the CDR3 DNA reads TGTGCCAGCAGCTTACGACAGGAGGTCTATGGCTACACCTTC. V usage is TRBV7-2 and J usage is TRBJ1-2; a possible D gene is TRBD1 (6 bases). The CDR3 loop spans 14 amino acids. The V gene lost 2 bases and the J gene lost 4 bases, with 11 bases spanning the gap. CDR1 SGHTA and CDR2 FQGNSA come from the germline V gene.